This entry lists 25 T cell receptor beta chains sequenced from one sample in a study of spatial heterogeneity in lung cancer (dated by TCRdb to the late 2010s). What the authors observed across the whole study: The tumor nonsynonymous mutation count correlated with the number of expanded intratumoral alpha and beta TCRs.

The sample's time point label, decoded: sample taken at primary tumor resection. These TCRs are of unknown antigen specificity. Library preparation was by 5' RACE. Instrument on record: NextSeq 500. The public sequencing data were trimmed at Q25 with fastp and processed into clonotypes with MiXCR by TCRdb, which kept only in-frame beta chains. All rows with the same CDR3 protein become a single entry with the most common DNA and genes. Within this sample are 10,000 or so distinct CDR3 sequences, with around 5.1% of them counted one time only. Around 25% of the sample belongs to the ten largest clones. This material consisted of lung tumor tissue, taken at surgery. Every receptor here comes from a female donor with early-stage non-small cell lung cancer.

At least ten counts were recorded for this clonotype. The chain has TRBV18 and TRBJ1-2; possibly TRBD1 for D (5 bases). The CDR3 covers 18 residues. Germline CDR1 and CDR2: KGHSH and LQKENI. The V end was cut by 1 base, the J end by 0 bases, with 18 bases between. In DNA, the CDR3 is TGTGCCAGCTCACCACTGGGGCGGATCAGTCAAGCTAACTATGGCTACACCTTC. This codes for CASSPLGRISQANYGYTF.

This clonotype was observed many times. The V call is TRBV9, the J call TRBJ1-1; no definite D call. Germline CDR1 SGDLS, CDR2 YYNGEE. Between the trimmed V and J ends, which lost 4 bases and 4 bases, there was a span of 11 bases. There are 13 residues in the CDR3. The CDR3 DNA follows: TGTGCCAGCAGCCTCAGTCCCGGCACTGAAGCTTTCTTT. Its protein product is CASSLSPGTEAFF. Full variable domain (outside the CDR3, taken from reference TRBV9 and TRBJ1-1): DSGVTQTPKHLITATGQRVTLRCSPRSGDLSVYWYQQSLDQGLQFLIQYYNGEERAKGNILERFSAQQFPDLHSELNLSSLELGDSALYFCASSLSPGTEAFFGQGTRLTVV.

This clonotype was recorded a few times. V usage is TRBV7-9 and J usage is TRBJ2-3; a possible D gene is TRBD1 (5 bases). The V end was cut by 4 bases, the J end by 2 bases, with 13 bases between. CDR3 length: 15 residues. From germline, CDR1 is SEHNR and CDR2 FQNEAQ (reference sequence). CDR3 protein: CASSSGDRDTDTQYF. The CDR3 bases are TGTGCCAGCAGCTCAGGTGACAGAGACACAGATACGCAGTATTTT.

The rearrangement uses TRBV7-2 and TRBJ1-2; 7 nucleotides match TRBD1. The CDR3 is made up of 14 amino acids. The J segment lost 6 bases and the V segment lost 3 bases, leaving 7 bases of the junction unmatched. The germline V gene encodes CDR1 SGHTA and CDR2 FQGNSA. CDR3 amino acids: CASSFVQGDDGYTF. The CDR3 nucleotides are TGTGCCAGCAGCTTCGTCCAGGGGGACGATGGCTACACCTTC.

Sample share makes this clonotype medium-sized. This sequence joins TRBV7-6 and TRBJ2-2, with 13 nucleotides matching TRBD2. Trimming cost V 5 bases and J 5 bases; bases outside gene matches: 8. The CDR3 contains 17 residues. Germline CDR1 is SGHVS and CDR2 is FNYEAQ. This chain's CDR3 is CASSPWMGLAGTGELFF. Written as DNA, the CDR3 is TGTGCCAGCAGCCCTTGGATGGGACTAGCGGGGACCGGGGAGCTGTTTTTT.

By sample fraction, this clonotype is medium-sized (0.01 to 0.1%). The V gene is TRBV5-1, the J gene TRBJ2-3; D is possibly TRBD2 (6 bases). In germline, CDR1 is SGHRS, CDR2 YFSETQ. The CDR3 runs to 13 residues. Trimming shortened V by 2 bases and J by 6 bases, and 10 bases separated the two germline ends. The CDR3 nucleotides read TGCGCCAGCAGCTTTAATGGGGGGGATACGCAGTATTTT. This encodes CASSFNGGDTQYF.

This clonotype ranks as medium-sized (0.01 to 0.1%). The chain recombines TRBV12-3 or TRBV12-4 with TRBJ2-1, with TRBD1 as a possible D gene (5 bases). The CDR3 loop spans 15 amino acids. V gave up 2 bases and J gave up 5 bases, with 13 bases separating them. CDR3 region: CASSLYRSADNEQFF. The CDR3 DNA reads TGTGCCAGCAGTTTATACAGGTCTGCCGACAATGAGCAGTTCTTC.

Many counts were recorded for this clonotype. The V and J genes are TRBV6-6 and TRBJ1-2; no firm D call. Germline-derived CDR1 and CDR2 are MNHNY and SVGAGI (reference sequence). Trimming removed 7 bases from V and 4 bases from J, with 7 bases in between. The CDR3 runs 11 residues. CDR3 bases: TGTGCCAGCAAGGGAAGCTATGGCTACACCTTC. The encoded protein is CASKGSYGYTF.

The table lists this clonotype with many counts. V and J are TRBV6-1 and TRBJ2-7; D might be TRBD1 or TRBD2, each matching 5 bases. From germline, CDR1 is MNHNS and CDR2 SASEGT. The CDR3 runs to 11 residues. V lost 10 bases, J lost 9 bases, and 16 bases lay in between. The CDR3 coding sequence is TGTGCCATCGCAATCGGGACGTGGCAGTACTTC. Translating it yields CAIAIGTWQYF.

This clonotype has at least ten counts. The chain recombines TRBV6-5 with TRBJ2-5, with D perhaps matching TRBD2 (6 bases). Trimming took 5 bases from V and 5 from J, leaving 21 bases between them. In germline, CDR1 is MNHEY, CDR2 SVGAGI. This CDR3 contains 16 residues. CDR3 protein: CASSKGFYGGSETQYF. CDR3 bases: TGTGCCAGCAGTAAAGGATTTTACGGGGGAAGTGAGACCCAGTACTTC.

Relative to its sample, this clonotype is medium-sized. V is TRBV27 and J is TRBJ1-5; possible D gene TRBD1, 5 bases. V lost 6 bases, J lost 5 bases, and 11 bases lay in between. CDR3 length: 13 residues. Germline CDR1 reads MNHEY; CDR2 reads SMNVEV (reference sequence). CDR3 in DNA: TGTGCCAGCAGCAAGGGGCCGGATCAGCCCCAGCATTTT. Translating gives CASSKGPDQPQHF.

This clonotype is classed as medium-sized. The rearrangement uses TRBV20-1 and TRBJ1-4; D unclear. The germline gives CDR1 DFQATT, CDR2 SNEGSKA (reference sequence). This CDR3 is built from 12 residues. V lost 5 bases and J lost 7, with 11 bases in between. CDR3 bases: TGCAGTGCTTTGCCCCGAGGTGAAAAACTGTTTTTT. Translating it yields CSALPRGEKLFF.

CDR3 coding DNA: TGTGCCTGGAGTAGGCCAGATACGCAGTATTTT. It yields the protein CAWSRPDTQYF. The gene calls are TRBV30 and TRBJ2-3; D is unresolved. The CDR3 extends over 11 amino acids. Germline V lookup: CDR1 GTSNPN, CDR2 SVGIG (reference sequence). Trimming cost V 2 bases and J 4 bases, with 4 bases left between them.

Ten or more counts support this clonotype. This rearrangement joins TRBV6-6 to TRBJ1-5, with D possibly being TRBD1 (5 bases). CDR1 is MNHNY and CDR2 is SVGAGI in the germline V gene (reference sequence). V was trimmed by 2 bases and J by 2 bases, leaving 10 bases between them. The CDR3 loop spans 15 amino acids. The CDR3 sequence is CASSYTDSRNQPQHF. The CDR3 DNA sequence: TGTGCCAGCAGTTACACCGACAGCCGCAATCAGCCCCAGCATTTT.

This clonotype was observed many times. The chain carries TRBV7-3 and TRBJ2-3; TRBD2 aligns across 9 bases. This CDR3 has 15 amino acids. CDR1 SGHTA and CDR2 FQGTGA come from the germline V gene. The J segment lost 6 bases and the V segment lost 5 bases, leaving 9 bases of the junction unmatched. The CDR3 is CASSLASGAGDTQYF. The DNA of the CDR3 is TGTGCCAGCAGCCTCGCTAGCGGGGCGGGGGATACGCAGTATTTT.

This clonotype is deemed large. The V call is TRBV6-2 or TRBV6-3, the J call TRBJ1-2, with D possibly matching TRBD1 (5 bases). The length of the CDR3 is 14 residues. Germline V gene data show CDR1 as MNHEY and CDR2 as SVGEGT. V was pared by 2 bases and J by 4 bases, with 11 bases between. CDR3 DNA sequence: TGTGCCAGCAGTTACGTTGCAGGGATCTATGGCTACACCTTC. It codes for CASSYVAGIYGYTF.

This clonotype is medium-sized within its sample. The chain joins TRBV5-6 to TRBJ1-5, with 8 bases aligning to TRBD1. V lost 4 bases and J lost 4; bases outside the gene matches: 7. The CDR3 consists of 15 residues. From germline, CDR1 is SGHDT and CDR2 YYEEEE. The CDR3 nucleotides are TGTGCCAGCAGCCGGCGGGACAGGCTTAATCAGCCCCAGCATTTT. Its translation is CASSRRDRLNQPQHF.

A few counts support this clonotype. V and J are TRBV27 and TRBJ2-1; D is undetermined. The CDR3 runs to 13 residues. V lost 2 bases, J lost 5 bases, and 7 bases lay in between. Germline V gene data show CDR1 as MNHEY and CDR2 as SMNVEV (reference sequence). The CDR3 nucleotides read TGTGCCAGCAGTTTAAGGTCCGACAATGAGCAGTTCTTC. Translation gives CASSLRSDNEQFF.

This clonotype was seen ten or more times. V is TRBV7-9 and J is TRBJ2-5; 7 bases are a match to TRBD2. The CDR3 is 14 residues long. J lost 5 bases, V lost 4 bases, and 7 bases had no gene match. Germline assignment: CDR1 SEHNR and CDR2 FQNEAQ (reference sequence). The CDR3, as DNA: TGTGCCAGCAGCTGGGCGGGAGTTGGGGAGACCCAGTACTTC. It translates to CASSWAGVGETQYF. Based on the CDR3 plus reference TRBV7-9 and TRBJ2-5, the full variable domain is DTGVSQNPRHKITKRGQNVTFRCDPISEHNRLYWYRQTLGQGPEFLTYFQNEAQLEKSRLLSDRFSAERPKGSFSTLEIQRTEQGDSAMYLCASSWAGVGETQYFGPGTRLLVL.

This clonotype was recorded at least ten times. V usage is TRBV11-2 and J usage is TRBJ1-2, with D possibly being TRBD1 (6 bases). The CDR3 has 14 amino acids. Looked up from germline, CDR1 is SGHAT and CDR2 is FQNNGV. Trimming stripped 2 bases from V and 8 bases from J, with 15 bases between. The CDR3 region has the DNA TGTGCCAGCAGCTTATCCACGGACAGCCTGGGCTACACCTTC. Encoded protein: CASSLSTDSLGYTF.

This clonotype occurred many times. The J gene is TRBJ2-4, the V gene TRBV29-1; no clear D. The V and J ends lost 4 bases and 10 bases respectively, with 14 bases between them. The CDR3 loop spans 12 amino acids. Germline V gene data show CDR1 as SQVTM and CDR2 as ANQGSEA. The CDR3 protein is CSVGGLGQIQYF. DNA for the CDR3: TGCAGCGTTGGGGGTTTAGGCCAAATTCAGTACTTC.

This clonotype came up many times. The V call is TRBV4-2, the J call TRBJ2-1, with D perhaps matching TRBD1 (6 bases). From germline, CDR1 is LGHNA and CDR2 YNFKEQ. This CDR3 has 16 residues. Trimming took 0 bases from V and 4 from J, leaving 13 bases between them. The CDR3 sequence: CASSQDERGNYNEQFF. DNA of the CDR3: TGTGCCAGCAGCCAAGATGAGAGGGGGAATTACAATGAGCAGTTCTTC.

This clonotype has a count of ten or more. The rearrangement uses TRBV12-3 or TRBV12-4 and TRBJ2-2; D uncertain. CDR3 length equals 12 residues. Trimming took 1 base from V and 5 from J, leaving 2 bases between them. The CDR3 DNA sequence: TGTGCCAGCAGTTTAGGGACCGGGGAGCTGTTTTTT. Its protein is CASSLGTGELFF.

The table lists this clonotype with many counts. The chain has TRBV4-2 and TRBJ2-3, with D possibly being TRBD2 (6 bases). V was cut by 3 bases and J by 1 base, with 17 bases left in between. Germline-derived CDR1 and CDR2 are LGHNA and YNFKEQ. The CDR3 has 17 amino acids. DNA for the CDR3: TGTGCCAGCAGCCAGCCCACGCGGGACCTCCGCACAGATACGCAGTATTTT. Translation gives CASSQPTRDLRTDTQYF.

This clonotype was observed a handful of times. The chain combines TRBV7-2 with TRBJ2-5, with 14 bases lining up with TRBD2. The CDR3 runs to 18 residues. CDR1 and CDR2 (germline): SGHTA, FQGNSA. V shed 5 bases, J shed 5 bases, and the junction held 13 bases outside the gene matches. CDR3: CASSRLAGGLEGAETQYF. The CDR3 nucleotides read TGTGCCAGCAGCCGACTAGCGGGAGGGCTTGAAGGAGCGGAGACCCAGTACTTC.